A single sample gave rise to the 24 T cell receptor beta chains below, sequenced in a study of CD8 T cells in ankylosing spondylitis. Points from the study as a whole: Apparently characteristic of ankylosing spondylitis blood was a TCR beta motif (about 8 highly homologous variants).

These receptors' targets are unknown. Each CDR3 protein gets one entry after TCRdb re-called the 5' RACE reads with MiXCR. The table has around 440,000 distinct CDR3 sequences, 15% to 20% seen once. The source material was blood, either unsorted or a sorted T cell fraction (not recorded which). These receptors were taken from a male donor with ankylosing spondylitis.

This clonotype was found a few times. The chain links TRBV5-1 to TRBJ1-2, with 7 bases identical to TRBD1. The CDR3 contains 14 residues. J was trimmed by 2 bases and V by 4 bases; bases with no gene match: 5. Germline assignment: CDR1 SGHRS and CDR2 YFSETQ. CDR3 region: CASSVTGDNYGYTF. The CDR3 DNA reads TGCGCCAGCAGCGTCACAGGGGACAACTATGGCTACACCTTC.

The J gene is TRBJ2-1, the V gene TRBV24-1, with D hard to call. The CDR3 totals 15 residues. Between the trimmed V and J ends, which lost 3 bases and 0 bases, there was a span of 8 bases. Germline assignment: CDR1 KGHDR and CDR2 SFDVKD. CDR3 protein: CATSDRALSYNEQFF. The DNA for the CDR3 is TGTGCCACCAGTGATCGAGCACTCTCCTACAATGAGCAGTTCTTC.

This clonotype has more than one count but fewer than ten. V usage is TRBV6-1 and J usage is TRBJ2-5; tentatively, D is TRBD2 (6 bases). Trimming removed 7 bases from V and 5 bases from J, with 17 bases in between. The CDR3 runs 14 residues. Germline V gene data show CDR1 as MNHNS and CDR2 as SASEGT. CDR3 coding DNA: TGTGCCAGCAACAGTGGGGGGAAGGTGGAGACCCAGTACTTC. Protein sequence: CASNSGGKVETQYF.

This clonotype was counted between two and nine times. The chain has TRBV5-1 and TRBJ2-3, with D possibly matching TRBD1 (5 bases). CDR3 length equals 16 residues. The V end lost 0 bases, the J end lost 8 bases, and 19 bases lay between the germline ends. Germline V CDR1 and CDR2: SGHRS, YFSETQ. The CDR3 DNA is TGCGCCAGCAGCTTGGGTACTGGGGCCGCCGCAGTTACGCAGTATTTT. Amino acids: CASSLGTGAAAVTQYF.

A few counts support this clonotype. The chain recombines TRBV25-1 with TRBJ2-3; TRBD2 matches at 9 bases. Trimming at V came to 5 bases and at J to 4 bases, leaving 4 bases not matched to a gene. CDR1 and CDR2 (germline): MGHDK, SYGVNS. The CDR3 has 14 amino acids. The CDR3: CASSSQRGADTQYF. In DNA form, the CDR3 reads TGTGCCAGCAGTAGTCAGCGGGGGGCAGATACGCAGTATTTT.

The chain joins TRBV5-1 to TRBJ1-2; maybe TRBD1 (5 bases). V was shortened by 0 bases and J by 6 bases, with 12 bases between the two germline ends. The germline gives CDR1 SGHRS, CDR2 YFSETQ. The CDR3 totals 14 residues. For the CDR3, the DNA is TGCGCCAGCAGCTTGGGGGCAGGGAAGGATGGCTACACCTTC. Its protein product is CASSLGAGKDGYTF.

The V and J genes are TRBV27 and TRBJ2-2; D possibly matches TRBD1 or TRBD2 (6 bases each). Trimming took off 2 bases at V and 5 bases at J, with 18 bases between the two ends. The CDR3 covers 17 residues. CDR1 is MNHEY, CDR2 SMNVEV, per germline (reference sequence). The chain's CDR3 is CASSLEGVLRGTGELFF. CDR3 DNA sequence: TGTGCCAGCAGTTTAGAGGGGGTCCTCCGGGGGACCGGGGAGCTGTTTTTT.

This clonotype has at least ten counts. The DNA of the CDR3 is TGTGCCAGCAGTGAGAGGGGGCTCGCTGGAAACACCATATATTTT. The encoded protein is CASSERGLAGNTIYF. The V gene is TRBV12-3 or TRBV12-4, the J gene TRBJ1-3; 7 bases are a match to TRBD1. Losses at the gene ends were 5 bases for V and 2 bases for J; bases not matched to a gene: 6. This CDR3 is 15 amino acids long.

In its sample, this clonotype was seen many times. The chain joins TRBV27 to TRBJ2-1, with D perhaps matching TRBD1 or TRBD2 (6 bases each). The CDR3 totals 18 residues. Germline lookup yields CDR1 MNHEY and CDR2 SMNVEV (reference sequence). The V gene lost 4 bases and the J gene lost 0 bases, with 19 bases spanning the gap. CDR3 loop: CASSSGTSRGSSYNEQFF. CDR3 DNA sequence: TGTGCCAGCAGTTCTGGGACTTCTAGGGGGAGCTCCTACAATGAGCAGTTCTTC.

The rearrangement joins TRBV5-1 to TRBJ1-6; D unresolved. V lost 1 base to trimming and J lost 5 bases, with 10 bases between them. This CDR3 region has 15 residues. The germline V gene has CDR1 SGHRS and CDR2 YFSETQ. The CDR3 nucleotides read TGCGCCAGCAGCTTGATCACAGCTAATAATTCACCCCTCCACTTT. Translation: CASSLITANNSPLHF.

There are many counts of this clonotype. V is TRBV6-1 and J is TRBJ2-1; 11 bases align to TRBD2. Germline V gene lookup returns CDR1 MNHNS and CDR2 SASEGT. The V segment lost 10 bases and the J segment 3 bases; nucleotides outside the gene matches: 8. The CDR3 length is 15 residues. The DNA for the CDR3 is TGTGCCACCAATCCGACTAGCGGGGTCTACAATGAGCAGTTCTTC. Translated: CATNPTSGVYNEQFF.

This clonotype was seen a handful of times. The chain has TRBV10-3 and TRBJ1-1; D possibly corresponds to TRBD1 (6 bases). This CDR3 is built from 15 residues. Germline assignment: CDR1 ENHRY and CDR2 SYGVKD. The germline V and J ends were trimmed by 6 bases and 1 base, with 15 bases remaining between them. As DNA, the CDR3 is TGTGCCATCAGCCTCGGGGGCAGGGGGAACACTGAAGCTTTCTTT. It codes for CAISLGGRGNTEAFF.

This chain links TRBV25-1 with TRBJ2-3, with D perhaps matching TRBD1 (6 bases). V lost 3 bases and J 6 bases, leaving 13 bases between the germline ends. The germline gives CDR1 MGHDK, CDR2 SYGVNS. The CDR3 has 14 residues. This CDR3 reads CASSDSQGTDTQYF. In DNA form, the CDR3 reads TGTGCCAGCAGTGACTCCCAGGGGACGGATACGCAGTATTTT.

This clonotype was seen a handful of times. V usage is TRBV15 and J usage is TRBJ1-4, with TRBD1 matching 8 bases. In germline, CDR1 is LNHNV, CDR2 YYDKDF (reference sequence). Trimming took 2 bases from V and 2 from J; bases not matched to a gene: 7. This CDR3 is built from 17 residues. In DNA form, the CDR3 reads TGTGCCACCAGCAGATCGCAGGGGGCACGGACTAATGAAAAACTGTTTTTT. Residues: CATSRSQGARTNEKLFF.

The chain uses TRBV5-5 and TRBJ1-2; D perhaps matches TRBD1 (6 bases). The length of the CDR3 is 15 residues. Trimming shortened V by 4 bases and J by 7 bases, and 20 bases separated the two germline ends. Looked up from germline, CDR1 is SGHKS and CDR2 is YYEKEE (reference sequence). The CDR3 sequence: CASSPQGGVRPGYTF. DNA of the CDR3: TGTGCCAGCAGCCCACAGGGAGGGGTTAGGCCTGGCTACACCTTC. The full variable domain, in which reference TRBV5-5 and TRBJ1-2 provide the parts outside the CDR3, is DAGVTQSPTHLIKTRGQQVTLRCSPISGHKSVSWYQQVLGQGPQFIFQYYEKEERGRGNFPDRFSARQFPNYSSELNVNALLLGDSALYLCASSPQGGVRPGYTFGSGTRLTVV.

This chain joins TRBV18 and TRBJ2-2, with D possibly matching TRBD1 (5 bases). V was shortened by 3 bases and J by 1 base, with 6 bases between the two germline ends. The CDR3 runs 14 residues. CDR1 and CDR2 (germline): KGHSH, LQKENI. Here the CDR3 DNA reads TGTGCCAGCTCACCCCAGGGGAACACCGGGGAGCTGTTTTTT. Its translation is CASSPQGNTGELFF.

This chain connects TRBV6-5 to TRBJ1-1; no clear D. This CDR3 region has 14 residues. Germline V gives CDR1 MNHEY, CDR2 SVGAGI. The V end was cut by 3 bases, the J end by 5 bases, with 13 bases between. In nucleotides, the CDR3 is TGTGCCAGCAGTTATGCCCCTGGAGGAACTGAAGCTTTCTTT. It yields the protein CASSYAPGGTEAFF.

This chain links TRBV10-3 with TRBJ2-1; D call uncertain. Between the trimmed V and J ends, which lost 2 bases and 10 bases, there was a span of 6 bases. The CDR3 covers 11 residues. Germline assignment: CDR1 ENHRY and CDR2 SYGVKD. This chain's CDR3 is CAISETREQFF. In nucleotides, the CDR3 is TGTGCCATCAGTGAGACAAGGGAGCAGTTCTTC.

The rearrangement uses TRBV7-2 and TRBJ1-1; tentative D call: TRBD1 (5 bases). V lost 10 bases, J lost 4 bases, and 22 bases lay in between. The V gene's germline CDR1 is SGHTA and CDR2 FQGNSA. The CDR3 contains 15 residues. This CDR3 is CATSPGTFSRTEAFF. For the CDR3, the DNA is TGTGCCACATCCCCAGGGACGTTTTCGCGCACTGAAGCTTTCTTT.

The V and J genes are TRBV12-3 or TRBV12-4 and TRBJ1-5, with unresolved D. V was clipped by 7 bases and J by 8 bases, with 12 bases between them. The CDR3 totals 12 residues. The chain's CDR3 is CASTFYDEPQHF. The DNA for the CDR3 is TGTGCCAGCACCTTTTATGATGAGCCCCAGCATTTT.

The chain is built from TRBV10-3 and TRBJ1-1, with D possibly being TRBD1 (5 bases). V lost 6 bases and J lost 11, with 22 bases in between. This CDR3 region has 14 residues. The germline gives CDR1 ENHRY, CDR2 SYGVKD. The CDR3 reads CAIRGGGLRENAFF. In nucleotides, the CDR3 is TGTGCCATCAGGGGGGGAGGGCTGCGAGAGAATGCTTTCTTT.

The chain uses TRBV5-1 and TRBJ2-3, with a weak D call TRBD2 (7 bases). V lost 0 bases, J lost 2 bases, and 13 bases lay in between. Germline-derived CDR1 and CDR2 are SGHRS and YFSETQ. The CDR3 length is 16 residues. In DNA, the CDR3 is TGCGCCAGCAGCTTGGCCGCCGGGGGGCCCACAGATACGCAGTATTTT. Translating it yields CASSLAAGGPTDTQYF.

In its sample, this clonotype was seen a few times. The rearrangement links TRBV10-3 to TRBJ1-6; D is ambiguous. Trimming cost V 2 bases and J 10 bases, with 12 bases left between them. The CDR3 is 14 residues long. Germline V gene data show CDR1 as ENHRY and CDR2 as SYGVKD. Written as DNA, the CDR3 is TGTGCCATCAGTGAGGACATGTTTGGCTCACCCCTCCACTTT. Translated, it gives CAISEDMFGSPLHF.

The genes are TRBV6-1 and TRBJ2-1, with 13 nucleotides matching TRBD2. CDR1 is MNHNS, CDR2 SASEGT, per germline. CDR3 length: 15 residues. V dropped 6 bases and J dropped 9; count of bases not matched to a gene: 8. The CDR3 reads CASSSGTSGIGEQFF. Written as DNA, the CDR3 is TGTGCCAGCAGCTCCGGGACTAGCGGGATCGGTGAGCAGTTCTTC.